The 12 T cell receptor beta chains below all came from one sample that was sequenced in a study of T cells in Graves' hyperthyroidism and ophthalmopathy. The investigators amplified TCR beta CDR3 regions from RNA transcripts. Primed by the HTBI set, a first-round RT-PCR was run on the TCR CDR3. Via MiXCR, TCRdb re-called the multiplex PCR reads, giving one row per CDR3 protein. Among more than 500,000 distinct CDR3 sequences, around 13% were seen once, and the ten largest hold more than 11%. Material: blood. The receptors derive from a woman in her thirties or forties with Graves' hyperthyroidism.

This clonotype has a count of ten or more. V usage is TRBV3-1 and J usage is TRBJ2-1; D gene uncertain. The CDR3 is made up of 14 amino acids. V lost 1 base, J lost 2 bases, and 6 bases lay in between. Germline CDR1 and CDR2: LGHDT and YNNKEL (reference sequence). For the CDR3, the DNA is TGTGCCAGCAGCCAAGCAGCTCCCTACAATGAGCAGTTCTTC. Its protein is CASSQAAPYNEQFF.

This clonotype was seen a few times. V and J are TRBV19 and TRBJ1-5, with a possible D match to TRBD1 (6 bases). Germline lookup yields CDR1 LNHDA and CDR2 SQIVND (reference sequence). The V end was cut by 8 bases, the J end by 8 bases, with 25 bases between. This CDR3 region has 16 residues. CDR3 in DNA: TGTGCCAGTGCTGACAGTGGGGGCTTGGCGTCAAAGCCCCAGCATTTT. Protein: CASADSGGLASKPQHF.

As to this clonotype: This may stem from a read error, because a much larger clone lies one nucleotide away. It is likely a read error, because the conserved phenylalanine at the end of the CDR3 is missing. The gene calls are TRBV7-9 and TRBJ2-3, with 7 bases that match TRBD1. Germline V gene data show CDR1 as SEHNR and CDR2 as FQNEAQ (reference sequence). The J segment lost 4 bases and the V segment lost 6 bases, leaving 10 bases of the junction unmatched. The CDR3 sequence is 15 residues long. CDR3 in amino acids: CASSYLTGSADTQYV. The CDR3 coding sequence is TGTGCCAGCAGTTACTTGACAGGGAGCGCAGATACGCAGTATGTT.

This clonotype was seen at least ten times. The chain is built from TRBV3-1 and TRBJ2-4, with 11 bases lining up with TRBD2. With V trimmed by 7 bases and J by 6 bases, 2 bases remained unmatched. This CDR3 has 13 residues. Germline CDR1 and CDR2: LGHDT and YNNKEL (reference sequence). The CDR3 loop reads CASTGLAGNIQYF. The CDR3 DNA is TGTGCCAGCACCGGACTAGCGGGAAACATTCAGTACTTC.

V gene TRBV30 combines with J gene TRBJ2-7, with D maybe TRBD2 (6 bases). Germline CDR1 GTSNPN, CDR2 SVGIG (reference sequence). The CDR3 extends over 13 amino acids. Trimming removed 3 bases at V and 5 bases at J, with 14 bases between. CDR3 DNA sequence: TGTGCCTGGAGACCCCTGGGGGGAAACGAGCAGTACTTC. Its translation is CAWRPLGGNEQYF.

This clonotype has at least ten counts. The V gene is TRBV12-3 or TRBV12-4, the J gene TRBJ2-7, with D uncertain. The germline V and J ends were trimmed by 8 bases and 4 bases, with 12 bases remaining between them. The CDR3 length is 12 residues. The chain's CDR3 is CASGRFSYEQYF. The CDR3 nucleotides are TGTGCCAGCGGGCGGTTCAGTTACGAGCAGTACTTC.

The chain is built from TRBV20-1 and TRBJ1-1; 8 positions match TRBD1. The CDR3 length is 15 residues. The V gene end was trimmed by 3 bases and the J gene end by 7 bases; junction bases not matched to a gene: 13. Germline V gives CDR1 DFQATT, CDR2 SNEGSKA (reference sequence). The CDR3 is CSASPYRGTGDEAFF. DNA of the CDR3: TGCAGTGCTAGCCCCTACAGGGGGACTGGGGATGAAGCTTTCTTT.

This clonotype was seen once. This may arise from a read error, as a much more abundant clone is one base away. The chain recombines TRBV12-3 or TRBV12-4 with TRBJ2-1; D is perhaps TRBD2 (6 bases). CDR3 length: 19 residues. V was clipped by 8 bases and J by 0 bases, with 26 bases between them. The CDR3 nucleotides are TGTGCCAGCCCTCCCGGGGGAGCCCGACCAGGCGGCTCCTACAATGAGCAGTTCTTC. Amino acids: CASPPGGARPGGSYNEQFF.

This clonotype was seen repeatedly, ten times or more. The V gene is TRBV7-3, the J gene TRBJ1-1; 7 bases line up with TRBD1. CDR3 size: 14 residues. V trimming: 5 bases; J trimming: 7 bases; junction bases outside the gene matches: 10. Looked up from germline, CDR1 is SGHTA and CDR2 is FQGTGA. For the CDR3, the DNA is TGTGCCAGCAGCACCTCAGGGGGATCGGGTGAAGCTTTCTTT. It yields the protein CASSTSGGSGEAFF. The whole variable domain, remainder taken from reference TRBV7-3 and TRBJ1-1, is GAGVSQTPSNKVTEKGKYVELRCDPISGHTALYWYRQSLGQGPEFLIYFQGTGAADDSGLPNDRFFAVRPEGSVSTLKIQRTERGDSAVYLCASSTSGGSGEAFFGQGTRLTVV.

This clonotype appeared many times. V usage is TRBV30 and J usage is TRBJ2-3, with D hard to call. The CDR3 has 13 amino acids. Looked up from germline, CDR1 is GTSNPN and CDR2 is SVGIG (reference sequence). Between the trimmed V and J ends, which lost 0 bases and 4 bases, there was a span of 8 bases. For the CDR3, the DNA is TGTGCCTGGAGTGTACTAACGGCAGATACGCAGTATTTT. It yields the protein CAWSVLTADTQYF.

Ten or more counts support this clonotype. The rearrangement links TRBV24-1 to TRBJ2-3, with 8 bases that match TRBD2. The J segment lost 4 bases and the V segment lost 4 bases, leaving 9 bases of the junction unmatched. The CDR3 is made up of 16 amino acids. The V gene's germline CDR1 is KGHDR and CDR2 SFDVKD. For the CDR3, the DNA is TGTGCCACCAGTGAAATTAGCGGGACGGCCGCAGATACGCAGTATTTT. This sequence encodes CATSEISGTAADTQYF.

The CDR3 DNA follows: TGTGCCAGCTCCCCGGGGGTTCCGCCTAACTATGGCTACACCTTC. Translated: CASSPGVPPNYGYTF. V and J are TRBV18 and TRBJ1-2; D perhaps matches TRBD1 (5 bases). The germline V and J ends were trimmed by 6 bases and 0 bases, with 14 bases remaining between them. Germline V gene sequence: CDR1 KGHSH, CDR2 LQKENI. This CDR3 has 15 amino acids.